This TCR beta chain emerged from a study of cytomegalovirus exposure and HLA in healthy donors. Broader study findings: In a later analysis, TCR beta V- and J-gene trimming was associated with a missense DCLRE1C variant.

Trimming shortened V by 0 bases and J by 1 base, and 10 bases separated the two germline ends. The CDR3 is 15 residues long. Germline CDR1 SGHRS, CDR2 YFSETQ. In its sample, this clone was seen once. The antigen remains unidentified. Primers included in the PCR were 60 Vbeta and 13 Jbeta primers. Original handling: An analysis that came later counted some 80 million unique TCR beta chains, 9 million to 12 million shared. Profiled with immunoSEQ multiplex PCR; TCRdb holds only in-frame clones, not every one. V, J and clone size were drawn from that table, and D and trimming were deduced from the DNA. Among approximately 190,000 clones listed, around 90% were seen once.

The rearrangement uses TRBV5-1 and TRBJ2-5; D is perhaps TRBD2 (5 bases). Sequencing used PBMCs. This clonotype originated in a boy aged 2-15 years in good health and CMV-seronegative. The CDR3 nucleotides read TGCGCCAGCAGCTTGGTAGGCGCGGGCCAAGAGACCCAGTACTTC. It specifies CASSLVGAGQETQYF. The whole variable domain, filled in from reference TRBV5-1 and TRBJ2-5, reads KAGVTQTPRYLIKTRGQQVTLSCSPISGHRSVSWYQQTPGQGLQFLFEYFSETQRNKGNFPGRFSGRQFSNSRSEMNVSTLELGDSALYLCASSLVGAGQETQYFGPGTRLLVL.